This T cell receptor (beta chain) came from a study of tumor and adjacent non-tumor tissue in lung cancer. Overall study context: Patients were aged roughly 30 to 76, about 10 men and about five women, stage I to III.

Details on this clonotype: The junction differs from germline at one of its ends, possibly a read error.

A modified ARM-PCR protocol with three rounds of nested PCR amplified TCRbeta. TCRdb called the multiplex PCR reads again in MiXCR, with one record for every CDR3 protein. The sample contains about 79,000 distinct CDR3 sequences, 55% to 75% of which appear only once. The template was RNA from unsorted bulk tissue. The CDR3 has 17 residues. The germline gives CDR1 MNHEY, CDR2 SVGAGI. Sequencing used lung tumor tissue. J is TRBJ2-6 and V is TRBV6-5, with D maybe TRBD1 (6 bases). The source of this sequence is a woman aged 40 to 49 with non-small cell lung cancer. CDR3 sequence (DNA): TGTGCCAGCAGCAGACAGGAAAGCTACTCTGGGGCCAACGTCCTGACGTTC. Its protein is CASSRQESYSGANVLTF.